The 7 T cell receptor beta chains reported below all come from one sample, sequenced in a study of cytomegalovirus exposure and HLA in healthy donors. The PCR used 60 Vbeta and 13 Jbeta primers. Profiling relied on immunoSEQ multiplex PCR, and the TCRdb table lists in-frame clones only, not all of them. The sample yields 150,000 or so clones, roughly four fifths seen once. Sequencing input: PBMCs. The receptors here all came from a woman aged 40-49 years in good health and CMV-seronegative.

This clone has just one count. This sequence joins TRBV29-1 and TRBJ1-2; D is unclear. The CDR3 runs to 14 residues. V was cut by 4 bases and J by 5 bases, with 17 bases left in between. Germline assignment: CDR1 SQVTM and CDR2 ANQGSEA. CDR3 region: CSVVGGFKDYGYTF. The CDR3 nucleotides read TGCAGCGTTGTTGGAGGATTTAAGGATTATGGCTACACCTTC.

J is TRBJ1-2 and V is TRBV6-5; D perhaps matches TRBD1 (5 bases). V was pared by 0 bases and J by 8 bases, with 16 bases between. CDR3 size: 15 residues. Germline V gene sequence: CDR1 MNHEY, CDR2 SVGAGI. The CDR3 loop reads CASSYSFWGGMGYTF. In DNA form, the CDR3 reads TGTGCCAGCAGTTACTCTTTTTGGGGCGGGATGGGCTACACCTTC.

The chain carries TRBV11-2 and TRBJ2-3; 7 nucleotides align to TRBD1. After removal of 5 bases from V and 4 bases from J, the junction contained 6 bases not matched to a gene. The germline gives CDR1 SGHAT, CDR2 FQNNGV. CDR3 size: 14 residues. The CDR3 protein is CASSPDRAADTQYF. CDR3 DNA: TGTGCCAGCAGCCCCGACAGGGCGGCAGATACGCAGTATTTT.

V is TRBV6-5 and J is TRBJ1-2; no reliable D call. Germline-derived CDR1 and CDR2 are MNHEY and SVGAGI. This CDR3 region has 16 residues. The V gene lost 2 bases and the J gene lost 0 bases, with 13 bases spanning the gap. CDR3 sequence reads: CASSYLGRSANYGYTF. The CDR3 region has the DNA TGTGCCAGCAGTTACCTTGGCCGCTCAGCTAACTATGGCTACACCTTC.

Here the CDR3 DNA reads TGTGCCAGCAGCGTAGAAGGGTCGACAGCTGAAGCTTTCTTT. Residues: CASSVEGSTAEAFF. This chain uses TRBV9 with TRBJ1-1; D is perhaps TRBD1 (5 bases). V lost 0 bases and J 6 bases, leaving 12 bases between the germline ends. CDR1 and CDR2 (germline): SGDLS, YYNGEE. The CDR3 spans 14 residues.

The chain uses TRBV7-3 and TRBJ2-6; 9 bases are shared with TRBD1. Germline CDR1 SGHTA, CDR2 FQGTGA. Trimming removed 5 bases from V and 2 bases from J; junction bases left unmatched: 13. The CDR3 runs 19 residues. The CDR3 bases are TGTGCCAGCAGCCTAAGAACGCTCGGGACAGGGACTGGGGCCAACGTCCTGACTTTC. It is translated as CASSLRTLGTGTGANVLTF.

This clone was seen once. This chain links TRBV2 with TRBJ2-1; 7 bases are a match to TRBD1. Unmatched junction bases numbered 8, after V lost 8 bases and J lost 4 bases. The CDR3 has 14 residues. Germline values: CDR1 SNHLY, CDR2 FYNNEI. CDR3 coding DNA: TGTGCCAGCGGACGACAGGGAAAGTACAATGAGCAGTTCTTC. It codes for CASGRQGKYNEQFF.